This T cell receptor beta chain derives from a study of T cell repertoires in cytomegalovirus infection. About the research overall: Recently identified HLA-C-restricted CMV epitopes were among the peptides used. CMV infection together with matching HLA type was indicated by public TCR beta signatures. Study-wide points: CMV-specific HLA-C-restricted TCR beta clonotypes dominated the ex vivo response.

About this clonotype itself: Its specificity is not known.

TCRdb re-called the reads through MiXCR, storing one row per CDR3 protein. The data show around 900,000 distinct CDR3 sequences, with approximately 30% seen just once and 13% held by the top ten. V was pared by 6 bases and J by 4 bases, with 15 bases between. The CDR3 totals 14 residues. The germline V gene encodes CDR1 SGHTA and CDR2 FQGNSA. The receptor was derived from a human donor in good health (CMV status not recorded). Some clones in this sample may be carry-over from other donors' samples. Sequencing was performed on cultured CD8+ T cells from PBMCs, taken from culture after CMV antigen stimulation. This chain uses TRBV7-2 with TRBJ1-2; tentatively, D is TRBD1 (6 bases). The CDR3 sequence is CASRREGEIYGYTF. The CDR3 nucleotides read TGTGCCAGCAGACGCGAGGGGGAGATCTATGGCTACACCTTC.